These 22 T cell receptor beta chains were all obtained from the same sample, sequenced in a study of blood T cells in healthy people across ages. Together with a sample-barcoded 5' primer, a J-beta primer mix was included in a second PCR lasting about 7 to 11 cycles. TCRdb re-called the 5' RACE reads with MiXCR, one entry per CDR3 protein. The sample includes approximately 680,000 distinct CDR3 sequences, about 30% of them seen just once. Material: blood. The receptors derive from a woman at least 80 years old in good health.

This clonotype was seen at least ten times. The gene calls are TRBV6-2 or TRBV6-3 and TRBJ2-5; weak D call: TRBD2 (6 bases). Trimming took off 0 bases at V and 0 bases at J, with 14 bases between the two ends. CDR3 length: 17 residues. Germline loops: CDR1 MNHEY, CDR2 SVGEGT. CDR3 loop: CASSYSRGSAYQETQYF. As DNA, the CDR3 is TGTGCCAGCAGTTACTCGCGGGGTAGCGCGTACCAAGAGACCCAGTACTTC.

The V gene is TRBV10-3, the J gene TRBJ2-3; perhaps TRBD2 as D (6 bases). The CDR3 sequence is 16 residues long. The germline V and J ends were trimmed by 5 bases and 1 base, with 16 bases remaining between them. CDR1 is ENHRY and CDR2 is SYGVKD in the germline V gene. The chain's CDR3 is CAISLSLTGGTDTQYF. The CDR3 DNA follows: TGTGCCATCAGTTTGTCCCTTACGGGGGGCACAGATACGCAGTATTTT.

The sample holds many counts of this clonotype. V and J are TRBV29-1 and TRBJ2-7; 14 nucleotides agree with TRBD2. J gave up 1 base and V 6 bases, and 8 bases lay outside the gene matches. Germline V lookup: CDR1 SQVTM, CDR2 ANQGSEA. The CDR3 covers 16 residues. The CDR3 DNA reads as TGCAGCGTACCCGGGACTAGCGGGGGCACTTCCTACGAGCAGTACTTC. Its protein is CSVPGTSGGTSYEQYF.

Ten or more counts support this clonotype. Written as DNA, the CDR3 is TGTGCCAGCAGCCTCAGGACAGGGGTAAATGAGCAGTTCTTC. This gives the protein CASSLRTGVNEQFF. This chain uses TRBV9 with TRBJ2-1, with 9 bases fitting TRBD1. This CDR3 is 14 amino acids long. Unmatched junction bases numbered 6, after V lost 4 bases and J lost 7 bases. From germline, CDR1 is SGDLS and CDR2 YYNGEE.

This clonotype has at least ten counts. The J gene is TRBJ1-2, the V gene TRBV2; 7 bases align to TRBD1. Germline trimming cut 8 bases from V and 8 bases from J; bases unmatched to any gene: 11. The germline CDR1 and CDR2 sequences are SNHLY and FYNNEI. The CDR3 spans 13 residues. The chain's CDR3 is CASRPEGAQGYTF. The CDR3 region has the DNA TGTGCCAGCCGACCCGAGGGGGCTCAAGGCTACACCTTC. Supplemented by reference TRBV2 and TRBJ1-2, the full variable domain reads EPEVTQTPSHQVTQMGQEVILRCVPISNHLYFYWYRQILGQKVEFLVSFYNNEISEKSEIFDDQFSVERPDGSNFTLKIRSTKLEDSAMYFCASRPEGAQGYTFGSGTRLTVV.

In its sample, this clonotype was seen a few times. A much larger clone differs from this one at a single base, so this may be a read error. This rearrangement joins TRBV30 to TRBJ2-4; tentative D call: TRBD2 (5 bases). With the DNA end fitting TRBJ2-7 better, the J assignment may be wrong. The CDR3 has 14 residues. CDR1 and CDR2 (germline): GTSNPN, SVGIG (reference sequence). CDR3 bases: TGTGCCTGGAGTGACGGACGGGAAAGTGGCGAGCAGTACTTC. It specifies CAWSDGRESGEQYF.

The CDR3 loop reads CASQGDRAIGTEAFF. The CDR3 nucleotides are TGTGCCTCCCAGGGGGACAGGGCAATTGGCACTGAAGCTTTCTTT. The chain joins TRBV6-6 to TRBJ1-1, with TRBD1 identical over 9 bases. V was clipped by 11 bases and J by 4 bases; unmatched bases: 14. In germline, CDR1 is MNHNY, CDR2 SVGAGI (reference sequence). This CDR3 comprises 15 residues.

To note about this clonotype: This clone may be a read error of a much larger clone one base away. The chain combines TRBV7-2 with TRBJ2-1; D is perhaps TRBD1 or TRBD2 (5 bases each). V dropped 6 bases and J dropped 6 bases, with 15 bases sitting between them. The CDR3 covers 14 residues. CDR1 and CDR2 (germline): SGHTA, FQGNSA. CDR3 sequence: CASSWGSAGNEQFF. The CDR3 nucleotides read TGTGCCAGCAGTTGGGGGTCGGCCGGCAATGAGCAGTTCTTC.

The chain is built from TRBV12-3 or TRBV12-4 and TRBJ2-7; 12 nucleotides line up with TRBD2. Trimming at V came to 5 bases and at J to 5 bases, leaving 13 bases not matched to a gene. This CDR3 contains 17 residues. The CDR3 DNA reads TGTGCCAGCAGTATCCGACTAGCGGGAGATTTTATCCACGAGCAGTACTTC. Protein sequence: CASSIRLAGDFIHEQYF.

This chain joins TRBV4-2 and TRBJ2-4; D possibly corresponds to TRBD1 (5 bases). The CDR3 runs to 17 residues. Trimming removed 0 bases at V and 2 bases at J, with 14 bases between. The germline gives CDR1 LGHNA, CDR2 YNFKEQ. Here the CDR3 reads CASSQDLPQGTKNIQYF. The CDR3 DNA reads as TGTGCCAGCAGCCAAGATCTCCCCCAGGGAACCAAAAACATTCAGTACTTC.

The J gene is TRBJ1-6, the V gene TRBV20-1, with D unresolved. The V gene's germline CDR1 is DFQATT and CDR2 SNEGSKA (reference sequence). The CDR3 extends over 13 amino acids. V lost 6 bases and J 8 bases, leaving 14 bases between the germline ends. The CDR3 loop reads CSAIEAVHSPLHF. The CDR3 DNA reads TGCAGTGCCATCGAGGCGGTCCATTCACCCCTCCACTTT.

The chain combines TRBV6-1 with TRBJ1-1; possible D gene TRBD1, 5 bases. Trimming removed 2 bases at V and 1 base at J, with 8 bases between. This CDR3 has 14 amino acids. Per germline, CDR1 MNHNS and CDR2 SASEGT. The chain's CDR3 is CASSELGGNTEAFF. The CDR3 DNA sequence: TGTGCCAGCAGTGAATTGGGGGGGAACACTGAAGCTTTCTTT.

The chain has TRBV30 and TRBJ1-2; D not resolved. V lost 0 bases to trimming and J lost 2 bases, with 7 bases between them. The CDR3 runs to 13 residues. In germline, CDR1 is GTSNPN, CDR2 SVGIG (reference sequence). The CDR3 region has the DNA TGTGCCTGGAGTGTCGGGCAGAACTATGGCTACACCTTC. Translating gives CAWSVGQNYGYTF. The full variable domain, completed using reference TRBV30 and TRBJ1-2, is SQTIHQWPATLVQPVGSPLSLECTVEGTSNPNLYWYRQAAGRGLQLLFYSVGIGQISSEVPQNLSASRPQDRQFILSSKKLLLSDSGFYLCAWSVGQNYGYTFGSGTRLTVV.

The rearrangement links TRBV27 to TRBJ1-2, with 7 bases that match TRBD1. V dropped 6 bases and J dropped 4; count of bases not matched to a gene: 14. CDR3 length: 16 residues. Germline CDR1 is MNHEY and CDR2 is SMNVEV (reference sequence). The CDR3 region has the DNA TGTGCCAGCAGCTCTGCGCGGGACAGAGGGACCTATGGCTACACCTTC. It encodes CASSSARDRGTYGYTF.

The rearrangement joins TRBV9 to TRBJ1-3, with D possibly TRBD1 on 5 matching bases. CDR1 and CDR2 from the germline V gene are SGDLS and YYNGEE. V was clipped by 3 bases and J by 0 bases, with 19 bases between them. There are 18 residues in the CDR3. CDR3 DNA sequence: TGTGCCAGCAGCGCCCTCCCGGGGGGGACCTCCTCTGGAAACACCATATATTTT. Translation: CASSALPGGTSSGNTIYF.

This clonotype was recorded at least ten times. The chain recombines TRBV4-2 with TRBJ2-1; 9 positions match TRBD2. This CDR3 region has 17 residues. J was trimmed by 0 bases and V by 4 bases; bases with no gene match: 7. Germline-derived CDR1 and CDR2 are LGHNA and YNFKEQ. The CDR3 DNA reads as TGTGCCAGCAGCCGAGAGATAGCGGGGGCCTCCTACAATGAGCAGTTCTTC. This codes for CASSREIAGASYNEQFF.

This clonotype was recorded at least ten times. The chain is built from TRBV7-2 and TRBJ2-3, with D unresolved. Trimming took 5 bases from V and 2 from J, leaving 11 bases between them. Germline CDR1 and CDR2: SGHTA and FQGNSA. This CDR3 region has 14 residues. CDR3 coding DNA: TGTGCCAGCAGCCCCCCGGGCTCCACAGATACGCAGTATTTT. Translating it yields CASSPPGSTDTQYF.

In this sample, this clonotype turned up many times. This chain links TRBV28 with TRBJ2-1; tentative D call: TRBD1 (5 bases). V lost 6 bases and J 5 bases, leaving 20 bases between the germline ends. Germline V lookup: CDR1 MDHEN, CDR2 SYDVKM. CDR3 length: 16 amino acids. The CDR3, as DNA: TGTGCCAGCAGACAGGACACGCATGTTAACCACAATGAGCAGTTCTTC. As protein: CASRQDTHVNHNEQFF.

This chain uses TRBV20-1 with TRBJ2-5, with 8 bases aligning to TRBD1. This CDR3 comprises 12 residues. Germline-derived CDR1 and CDR2 are DFQATT and SNEGSKA (reference sequence). V was pared by 7 bases and J by 3 bases, with 4 bases of the junction left unmatched. The CDR3 spells CSGGQGKETQYF. The CDR3 coding sequence is TGCAGTGGAGGACAGGGAAAAGAGACCCAGTACTTC.

This clonotype was found a few times. This CDR3 is CASSSAGNRQPQHF. The CDR3 nucleotides are TGTGCCAGCAGTTCCGCCGGTAATCGGCAGCCCCAGCATTTT. This rearrangement joins TRBV6-2 or TRBV6-3 to TRBJ1-5; D uncertain. Per germline, CDR1 MNHEY and CDR2 SVGEGT. V gave up 4 bases and J gave up 7 bases, with 14 bases separating them. The CDR3 is 14 amino acids.

Comments on this clonotype: A much larger clone differs by one base, so this may be a read error. The gene calls are TRBV5-1 and TRBJ2-2; the D gene is possibly TRBD2 (7 bases). Germline V CDR1 and CDR2: SGHRS, YFSETQ. This CDR3 region has 15 residues. The CDR3 nucleotides read TGCGCCAGCAGCTGGGGCGGGGGCAACACCAGGGAGCTGTTTTTT. This translates into CASSWGGGNTRELFF.

The rearrangement uses TRBV5-1 and TRBJ2-1; D might be TRBD1 (5 bases). The germline V and J ends were trimmed by 4 bases and 8 bases, with 13 bases remaining between them. The CDR3 consists of 13 residues. CDR1 is SGHRS and CDR2 is YFSETQ in the germline V gene. CDR3: CASSPSDIYEQFF. DNA of the CDR3: TGCGCCAGCAGCCCCTCGGACATCTATGAGCAGTTCTTC.